This TCR beta chain comes out of a study of beta chain features in type 1 diabetes. Study conclusions and caveats: Shortening of TCRB CDR3s, moderate but significant, appeared in all four CD4+ subsets of Type 1 diabetes patients. Since sequencing was performed on cDNA, cells with high TCR expression could be over-represented.

Around 0.12 L of blood, on average, came from one heparinised draw per donor. Of the isolated RNA, all was reverse transcribed, and so the sequenced material was expressed TCRB transcripts. TCRdb keeps only in-frame clones here, not all; method: immunoSEQ multiplex PCR. The sample includes 300,000 to 350,000 clones, less than 20% of them seen just once. Trimming removed 2 bases at V and 8 bases at J, with 13 bases between. Per germline, CDR1 GTSNPN and CDR2 SVGIG (reference sequence). CDR3 length equals 14 residues. About this clone: As yet, its antigen is unknown.

The sequence came from a woman aged 18-29 years in good health. The chain joins TRBV30 to TRBJ1-6; D is uncertain. Sequencing was performed on naive CD4+ T cells from blood. The CDR3 nucleotides are TGTGCCTGGAGTTATCTTACCACACATTCACCCCTCCACTTT. Residues: CAWSYLTTHSPLHF.